This T cell receptor beta chain was sequenced during a study of graft-versus-host responses after intestinal transplantation. Study results and caveats: Patients with graft-donor T cell macrochimerism had high graft-versus-host to host-versus-graft clonal ratios in allografts. GvH clones surfaced in recipient marrow, some emerging earlier in ileum or blood.

The CDR3 consists of 18 residues. CDR1 and CDR2 from the germline V gene are MNHEY and SMNVEV (reference sequence). Between the trimmed V and J ends, which lost 5 bases and 1 base, there was a span of 23 bases. As to this clone: The antigen is unknown.

Data came from immunoSEQ multiplex PCR; TCRdb stores just in-frame clones and leaves some out. The table has 9,000 to 13,000 clones, around 92% seen once. The sequence came from a human patient who received an intestinal transplant, so some T cells may come from the graft donor. The sample here was PBMCs, taken approximately 40 days after intestinal transplantation. The chain combines TRBV27 with TRBJ1-2; D might be TRBD1 (5 bases). The CDR3 here is CASSPTGTDDPDNYGYTF. The CDR3 DNA follows: TGTGCCAGCAGTCCTACCGGGACTGACGACCCCGATAACTATGGCTACACCTTC.